The source of this T cell receptor beta chain is a study of T cell changes during pregnancy in multiple sclerosis. CDR3 length: 13 amino acids. Germline V gene sequence: CDR1 MNHNS, CDR2 SASEGT. After removal of 7 bases from V and 4 bases from J, the junction contained 3 bases not matched to a gene. Clones were read by immunoSEQ multiplex PCR, and TCRdb kept only the in-frame ones, dropping some. The sample has approximately 79,000 clones, approximately 94% seen once. This clonotype was sampled from a female donor with multiple sclerosis, enrolled in a pregnancy study. This specimen consisted of CD4+ T cells from peripheral blood mononuclear cells, obtained before pregnancy. The V gene is TRBV6-1, the J gene TRBJ1-5; 8 bases match TRBD1. The CDR3 protein is CASTGGGNQPQHF. The CDR3, as DNA: TGTGCCAGCACAGGGGGCGGGAATCAGCCCCAGCATTTT.